Each of the 19 T cell receptor beta chains below was sequenced from the same sample in a study of vaccination and CD4 T cells after COVID-19. The Oncomine TCR Beta short-read assay generated sequence data from the DNA of cultured CD4+ T cells. TCRdb re-derived calls from the PCR reads in MiXCR, one entry per CDR3 protein. The sample includes over 9,000 distinct CDR3 sequences, 50% to 70% of them seen just once. No cognate antigen is known for these TCRs. Treatment here: roughly 11-day PBMC culture with coronavirus spike peptide pools or control peptides (ViraFEST assay). What was sequenced was CD4+ T cells from blood, cultured in vitro. The receptors derive from a human donor who had recovered from COVID-19.

The chain employs TRBV11-2 and TRBJ2-7, with D possibly matching TRBD2 (6 bases). Trimming removed 5 bases from V and 4 bases from J, with 15 bases in between. From germline, CDR1 is SGHAT and CDR2 FQNNGV. The CDR3 consists of 14 residues. The CDR3 loop reads CASSGAGLMYEQYF. The CDR3 DNA reads as TGTGCCAGCAGCGGGGCGGGACTGATGTACGAGCAGTACTTC.

This chain connects TRBV7-2 to TRBJ1-3; D not certain. This CDR3 spans 13 amino acids. Trimming removed 6 bases at V and 4 bases at J, with 10 bases between. Germline lookup yields CDR1 SGHTA and CDR2 FQGNSA. CDR3 nucleotide sequence: TGTGCCAGCAGTCCTACTCAAGGAAACACCATATATTTT. This translates into CASSPTQGNTIYF. The variable domain in full, with the rest retrieved from reference TRBV7-2 and TRBJ1-3, is GAGVSQSPSNKVTEKGKDVELRCDPISGHTALYWYRQSLGQGLEFLIYFQGNSAPDKSGLPSDRFSAERTGGSVSTLTIQRTQQEDSAVYLCASSPTQGNTIYFGEGSWLTVV.

The rearrangement links TRBV15 to TRBJ1-1, with unresolved D. The germline V gene has CDR1 LNHNV and CDR2 YYDKDF (reference sequence). Trimming removed 0 bases from V and 5 bases from J, with 7 bases in between. This CDR3 contains 13 residues. The CDR3 protein is CATSREGRTEAFF. CDR3 coding DNA: TGTGCCACCAGCAGAGAAGGGAGAACTGAAGCTTTCTTT.

Here the CDR3 reads CASSLAVGTGLGYTF. CDR3 coding DNA: TGTGCCAGCAGCTTAGCGGTCGGGACAGGGCTTGGCTACACCTTC. The J gene is TRBJ1-2, the V gene TRBV7-9, with 9 bases aligning to TRBD1. The germline V gene has CDR1 SEHNR and CDR2 FQNEAQ (reference sequence). The V gene end was trimmed by 0 bases and the J gene end by 7 bases; junction bases not matched to a gene: 6. There are 15 residues in the CDR3.

The chain couples TRBV20-1 to TRBJ1-4; D not certain. The germline gives CDR1 DFQATT, CDR2 SNEGSKA (reference sequence). Trimming took off 4 bases at V and 8 bases at J, with 8 bases between the two ends. This CDR3 spans 11 amino acids. CDR3 bases: TGCAGTGCTATTTCGGGGGAAAAACTGTTTTTT. Protein sequence: CSAISGEKLFF.

The chain is built from TRBV30 and TRBJ1-5, with TRBD1 identical over 7 bases. The J segment lost 6 bases and the V segment lost 1 base, leaving 6 bases of the junction unmatched. Germline V gene sequence: CDR1 GTSNPN, CDR2 SVGIG (reference sequence). The CDR3 sequence is 14 residues long. The CDR3 sequence is CAWSGQGGGQPQHF. CDR3 coding DNA: TGTGCCTGGAGTGGGCAGGGGGGTGGTCAGCCCCAGCATTTT.

Details on this clonotype: The junction differs from germline at one of its ends, possibly a read error. This chain uses TRBV20-1 with TRBJ2-4, with 8 positions matching TRBD1. Per germline, CDR1 DFQATT and CDR2 SNEGSKA (reference sequence). This CDR3 contains 15 residues. The CDR3 loop is CSAGDWTGNKNIQYF. In DNA form, the CDR3 reads TGCAGTGCTGGAGACTGGACAGGGAACAAAAACATTCAGTACTTC.

This clonotype was seen a few times. The CDR3 sequence: CASSNGPGGANTGELFF. Written as DNA, the CDR3 is TGTGCCAGTAGTAATGGTCCGGGGGGCGCGAACACCGGGGAGCTGTTTTTT. This rearrangement joins TRBV19 to TRBJ2-2; a possible D gene is TRBD2 (7 bases). The CDR3 covers 17 residues. V dropped 4 bases and J dropped 0 bases, with 15 bases sitting between them. The germline V gene encodes CDR1 LNHDA and CDR2 SQIVND (reference sequence).

The chain joins TRBV18 to TRBJ1-2; 7 bases match TRBD1. The CDR3 runs 14 residues. Germline-derived CDR1 and CDR2 are KGHSH and LQKENI. Germline trimming cut 2 bases from V and 6 bases from J; bases unmatched to any gene: 6. The CDR3 reads CASSPIRQGNGYTF. DNA of the CDR3: TGTGCCAGCTCACCAATCCGACAGGGTAATGGCTACACCTTC.

The V call is TRBV2, the J call TRBJ2-1; the D gene is possibly TRBD1 (6 bases). Germline loops: CDR1 SNHLY, CDR2 FYNNEI. The CDR3 totals 15 residues. V lost 5 bases to trimming and J lost 1 base, with 12 bases between them. This CDR3 is CASSLLTGSYNEQFF. DNA of the CDR3: TGTGCCAGCAGTTTACTAACAGGGTCCTACAATGAGCAGTTCTTC.

Only a few counts were recorded for this clonotype. The chain uses TRBV11-3 and TRBJ1-5; D uncertain. In germline, CDR1 is SGHNT, CDR2 YENEEA. The CDR3 contains 13 residues. The V end was cut by 1 base, the J end by 6 bases, with 7 bases between. The CDR3 is CASSLVHGQPQHF. Here the CDR3 DNA reads TGTGCCAGCAGCTTAGTGCATGGTCAGCCCCAGCATTTT.

V is TRBV24-1 and J is TRBJ2-3, with TRBD1 as a possible D gene (5 bases). The germline V gene has CDR1 KGHDR and CDR2 SFDVKD. Trimming took 2 bases from V and 2 from J, leaving 10 bases between them. The CDR3 length is 15 residues. The CDR3 nucleotides are TGTGCCACCAGTGATTCCAGGGATTCCACAGATACGCAGTATTTT. It codes for CATSDSRDSTDTQYF.

This clonotype has only a few counts. The chain is built from TRBV30 and TRBJ1-6; D is unclear. The ends were cut back, 3 bases at V and 7 bases at J, with 10 bases in the middle. Germline assignment: CDR1 GTSNPN and CDR2 SVGIG (reference sequence). This CDR3 spans 13 amino acids. CDR3: CAWRRVSNSPLHF. The CDR3 DNA reads TGTGCCTGGAGACGAGTTTCGAATTCACCCCTCCACTTT.

The chain couples TRBV12-3 or TRBV12-4 to TRBJ1-1; tentative D call: TRBD1 (6 bases). Trimming left V 6 bases short and J 1 base short, with 9 bases between. The CDR3 loop spans 13 amino acids. The CDR3 loop reads CASRLQGNTEAFF. Here the CDR3 DNA reads TGTGCCAGCAGGTTACAGGGGAACACTGAAGCTTTCTTT.

This clonotype appeared once. The chain employs TRBV2 and TRBJ2-1; possibly TRBD2 for D (6 bases). In germline, CDR1 is SNHLY, CDR2 FYNNEI. This CDR3 is 14 amino acids long. Trimming cost V 5 bases and J 6 bases, with 14 bases left between them. The CDR3: CASSRGTSPNEQFF. CDR3 sequence (DNA): TGTGCCAGCAGTAGAGGGACTTCCCCCAATGAGCAGTTCTTC.

The V call is TRBV6-2 or TRBV6-3, the J call TRBJ1-4, with D uncertain. The CDR3 is 12 residues long. Germline values: CDR1 MNHEY, CDR2 SVGEGT. The V end was cut by 7 bases, the J end by 5 bases, with 8 bases between. The DNA of the CDR3 is TGTGCCAGCACTACCGTCAATGAAAAACTGTTTTTT. Its protein product is CASTTVNEKLFF.

The chain carries TRBV7-8 and TRBJ2-4; D assignment may be TRBD1 or TRBD2 (6 bases each). The length of the CDR3 is 18 residues. With 1 base removed from V and 1 base from J, the gap between germline ends came to 17 bases. Looked up from germline, CDR1 is SGHVS and CDR2 is FQNEAQ. CDR3 region: CASSLVVTGAVAKNIQYF. DNA for the CDR3: TGTGCCAGCAGCTTAGTGGTGACGGGGGCCGTGGCCAAAAACATTCAGTACTTC.

The chain employs TRBV19 and TRBJ2-2; D is tentatively TRBD1 or TRBD2 (6 bases each). Germline lookup yields CDR1 LNHDA and CDR2 SQIVND (reference sequence). Trimming pared 8 bases from V and 7 bases from J, leaving 14 bases between. The CDR3 sequence is 13 residues long. CDR3 residues: CASGRGPGGELFF. CDR3 DNA: TGTGCCAGTGGACGGGGGCCGGGCGGGGAGCTGTTTTTT.

A few counts support this clonotype. The chain recombines TRBV20-1 with TRBJ2-7; 8 bases match TRBD2. Per the germline V gene, CDR1 is DFQATT and CDR2 is SNEGSKA (reference sequence). There are 15 residues in the CDR3. Trimming took 0 bases from V and 2 from J; bases not matched to a gene: 6. Here the CDR3 reads CSARDGSGGTYEQYF. The CDR3 nucleotides read TGCAGTGCTAGAGATGGGTCGGGGGGGACCTACGAGCAGTACTTC.